Listed below are T cell receptor beta chains from one sample, sequenced in a study of CD8 T cells in Susac syndrome. TCRdb reprocessed the immunoSEQ multiplex PCR reads with MiXCR, giving one entry per CDR3 protein. The sample shows roughly 89,000 distinct CDR3 sequences, 95% to 97% of them seen only once. Sequenced input: CD8+ T cells from PBMCs. These receptor sequences come from a human donor with Susac syndrome. The CDR3 runs from the conserved cysteine through the conserved F or W. The order of the fields is V gene, J gene, D gene, CDR3 protein, CDR3 DNA. D genes are given only for firm matches.

V: TRBV7-9
J: TRBJ2-1
D: TRBD2
CDR3: CASSRAGGRNEQFF
DNA: TGTGCCAGCAGCCGAGCGGGAGGGCGGAATGAGCAGTTCTTC

V: TRBV28
J: TRBJ2-6
D: .
CDR3: CASSPREGRLSGANVLTF
DNA: TGTGCCAGCAGTCCCCGCGAGGGTCGTCTATCTGGGGCCAACGTCCTGACTTTC

V: TRBV28
J: TRBJ2-1
D: .
CDR3: CASSLFYGESSYNEQFF
DNA: TGTGCCAGCAGTTTATTCTATGGGGAAAGCTCCTACAATGAGCAGTTCTTC

V: TRBV6-6
J: TRBJ1-1
D: TRBD1
CDR3: CASSYTGTVEAFF
DNA: TGTGCCAGCAGTTATACCGGGACAGTTGAAGCTTTCTTT

V: TRBV7-9
J: TRBJ2-7
D: .
CDR3: CASSTTYEQYF
DNA: TGTGCCAGCAGCACCACCTACGAGCAGTACTTC

V: TRBV28
J: TRBJ1-5
D: .
CDR3: CASSLGGASNQPQHF
DNA: TGTGCCAGCAGTTTGGGAGGGGCGAGTAATCAGCCCCAGCATTTT

V: TRBV6-6
J: TRBJ2-5
D: TRBD1
CDR3: CASTPTTGSQETQYF
DNA: TGTGCCAGCACCCCAACGACAGGGTCCCAAGAGACCCAGTACTTC

V: TRBV27
J: TRBJ2-3
D: .
CDR3: CASSWGTSGTDTQYF
DNA: TGTGCCAGCAGTTGGGGCACGAGCGGCACAGATACGCAGTATTTT

V: TRBV6-5
J: TRBJ1-2
D: .
CDR3: CASSYAANYGYTF
DNA: TGTGCCAGCAGTTATGCAGCTAACTATGGCTACACCTTC

V: TRBV18
J: TRBJ2-7
D: .
CDR3: CASSLTGYEQYF
DNA: TGTGCCAGCTCACTGACAGGATACGAGCAGTACTTC

V: TRBV7-9
J: TRBJ2-7
D: .
CDR3: CASSRLPDEQYF
DNA: TGTGCCAGCAGCCGCCTACCGGATGAGCAGTACTTC

V: TRBV12-3/TRBV12-4
J: TRBJ1-1
D: .
CDR3: CASSFGLTEAFF
DNA: TGTGCCAGCAGTTTTGGTCTAACTGAAGCTTTCTTT

V: TRBV6-6
J: TRBJ2-7
D: TRBD1
CDR3: CASSSPTGGGHYEQYF
DNA: TGTGCCAGCAGTTCCCCGACAGGGGGCGGACACTACGAGCAGTACTTC

V: TRBV29-1
J: TRBJ1-2
D: .
CDR3: CSVASGGADGYTF
DNA: TGCAGCGTTGCCTCTGGGGGCGCTGACGGCTACACCTTC

V: TRBV29-1
J: TRBJ1-1
D: TRBD1
CDR3: CSVETWTGEDGTEAFF
DNA: TGCAGCGTTGAAACCTGGACAGGAGAGGATGGAACTGAAGCTTTCTTT

V: TRBV29-1
J: TRBJ1-1
D: .
CDR3: CSVEDFGDRGAAEAFF
DNA: TGCAGCGTTGAAGATTTTGGGGACCGTGGGGCGGCTGAAGCTTTCTTT

V: TRBV5-1
J: TRBJ2-3
D: TRBD2
CDR3: CASSLQGTGTTTDTQYF
DNA: TGCGCCAGCAGCCTCCAGGGAACCGGGACTACCACAGATACGCAGTATTTT

V: TRBV29-1
J: TRBJ2-7
D: .
CDR3: CSVESLSEQYF
DNA: TGCAGCGTTGAATCCCTTTCCGAGCAGTACTTC

V: TRBV12-3/TRBV12-4
J: TRBJ1-5
D: .
CDR3: CASSSSGYNQPQHF
DNA: TGTGCCAGCAGTTCCTCAGGGTACAATCAGCCCCAGCATTTT

V: TRBV2
J: TRBJ2-3
D: TRBD2
CDR3: CASSEELWTLAGGPDTQYF
DNA: TGTGCCAGCAGTGAAGAGTTGTGGACCCTAGCGGGGGGGCCGGATACGCAGTATTTT

V: TRBV12-3/TRBV12-4
J: TRBJ2-1
D: .
CDR3: CASTLWGEQFF
DNA: TGTGCCAGCACCCTTTGGGGTGAGCAGTTCTTC

V: TRBV28
J: TRBJ2-7
D: .
CDR3: CASSSPGLYYEQYF
DNA: TGTGCCAGCAGTTCCCCAGGGCTCTACTACGAGCAGTACTTC

V: TRBV29-1
J: TRBJ2-1
D: .
CDR3: CSVAGTLNEQFF
DNA: TGCAGCGTTGCGGGTACATTAAATGAGCAGTTCTTC